Described below is a single T cell receptor beta chain sequence and its context. The table came from immunoSEQ multiplex PCR; TCRdb's copy has only in-frame clones and leaves some out. The sample lists under 110,000 clones, 96% occurring once. CDR1 LNHDA and CDR2 SQIVND come from the germline V gene (reference sequence). J was trimmed by 7 bases and V by 5 bases; bases with no gene match: 8. The CDR3 has 15 residues. The data were taken from a study of technical replicates of blood from a handful of donors. This TCR came from a human donor in good health. This chain uses TRBV19 with TRBJ1-4, with TRBD1 matching 9 bases. The sample comprised T cells isolated from PBMCs. The CDR3 loop reads CASSASGTGSEKLFF. As DNA, the CDR3 is TGTGCCAGTAGTGCCTCCGGGACAGGGAGTGAAAAACTGTTTTTT.